The clone carrying this T cell receptor (beta chain) was detected many times. Its antigen is still unknown. This specimen comes from a study of T cell repertoires in cytomegalovirus infection. Study details: Matching HLA type, along with CMV infection, was indicated by public TCR beta signatures. Study-wide results and limits: Cumulative frequency of public TCR beta families picked out carriers of CMV plus the relevant HLA. HLA-C-restricted, CMV-specific TCR beta clonotypes were dominant ex vivo.

The CDR3 extends over 17 amino acids. V was cut by 1 base and J by 6 bases, with 19 bases left in between. From germline, CDR1 is SGHVS and CDR2 FNYEAQ. TCRdb reanalysed the reads using MiXCR and keeps one entry per CDR3 protein. The table has about 600,000 distinct CDR3 sequences, 20% to 25% seen once. The source of this sequence is a human donor in good health (CMV status not recorded). Some clones in this sample may be carry-over from other donors' samples. The sample taken for sequencing was CD8+ T cells from PBMCs. The V call is TRBV7-6, the J call TRBJ2-1, with a tentative D call TRBD2 (7 bases). CDR3 amino acids: CASSLVLGGLLFNEQFF. The DNA for the CDR3 is TGTGCCAGCAGCTTAGTTCTCGGGGGGCTCCTTTTCAATGAGCAGTTCTTC. The whole variable domain, filled in from reference TRBV7-6 and TRBJ2-1, reads GAGVSQSPRYKVTKRGQDVALRCDPISGHVSLYWYRQALGQGPEFLTYFNYEAQQDKSGLPNDRFSAERPEGSISTLTIQRTEQRDSAMYRCASSLVLGGLLFNEQFFGPGTRLTVL.